This TCR beta chain was observed in a study of blood T cell repertoires in COVID-19. Sequenced by immunoSEQ multiplex PCR; TCRdb stores in-frame clones only, minus some. The data show approximately 70,000 clones, 88% seen once. V was clipped by 0 bases and J by 2 bases; unmatched bases: 7. CDR1 is SGHNT, CDR2 YYREEE, per germline (reference sequence). This CDR3 region has 16 residues. The TCR was taken from a human donor in a cohort sampled during active COVID-19. Sequenced sample: peripheral blood. V is TRBV5-4 and J is TRBJ2-7, with 8 bases that match TRBD2. In nucleotides, the CDR3 is TGTGCCAGCAGCTTGGATGGTAGCGGGATAGCCTACGAGCAGTACTTC. Amino acids: CASSLDGSGIAYEQYF.